The table lists the clone carrying this TCR beta chain with a few counts. The sample is drawn from a study of blood T cell repertoires in COVID-19. Study information: Whether acute or convalescent, the COVID-19 samples came from the United States, Italy and Spain. Sources were T cells, B-cell-depleted T cells, or PBMCs; the material itself was cDNA or gDNA.

Original methodology: Amplification of reference gene primers was used by the study to estimate nucleated cell counts. Assay used: immunoSEQ multiplex PCR; TCRdb lists only in-frame clones, some missing. V, J and clone size are taken as reported in that table, and D and trimming were inferred from the DNA itself. The profile shows 370,000 or so clones, 81% of them singletons. Sequenced material: peripheral blood. This sequence was found in a human donor with acute or convalescent COVID-19. The donor label of this sample is uncertain.

The CDR3 sequence is CASSHRRSTRDRRDEQYF. In DNA, the CDR3 is TGTGCCAGCAGCCACCGAAGAAGTACCCGGGACAGGAGAGACGAGCAGTACTTC. V gene TRBV13 combines with J gene TRBJ2-7; 8 bases agree with TRBD1. The CDR3 is 18 residues long. Unmatched junction bases numbered 20, after V lost 5 bases and J lost 5 bases. The germline gives CDR1 PRHDT, CDR2 FYEKMQ (reference sequence). Supplemented by reference TRBV13 and TRBJ2-7, the full variable domain reads AAGVIQSPRHLIKEKRETATLKCYPIPRHDTVYWYQQGPGQDPQFLISFYEKMQSDKGSIPDRFSAQQFSDYHSELNMSSLELGDSALYFCASSHRRSTRDRRDEQYFGPGTRLTVT.